Sequencing of this T cell receptor (beta chain) was carried out in a study of cytomegalovirus exposure and HLA in healthy donors. The study ran its PCR with 60 Vbeta and 13 Jbeta primers. TCRdb keeps only in-frame clones here, not all; method: immunoSEQ multiplex PCR. The sample holds 150,000 to 200,000 clones, 78% seen once. V was pared by 2 bases and J by 4 bases, with 11 bases between. Germline-derived CDR1 and CDR2 are GTSNPN and SVGIG (reference sequence). The CDR3 length is 13 residues. This chain uses TRBV30 with TRBJ1-1; no definite D call. Input material: PBMCs. The clonotype comes from a male donor in good health and CMV-seronegative. CDR3 in DNA: TGTGCCTGGAGTAGAGGCGTTGGCACTGAAGCTTTCTTT. Translation: CAWSRGVGTEAFF. Looking up the rest from reference TRBV30 and TRBJ1-1 gives the full variable domain: SQTIHQWPATLVQPVGSPLSLECTVEGTSNPNLYWYRQAAGRGLQLLFYSVGIGQISSEVPQNLSASRPQDRQFILSSKKLLLSDSGFYLCAWSRGVGTEAFFGQGTRLTVV.